Listed below are T cell receptor beta chains from one sample, sequenced in a study of shared clonotypes between healthy human individuals. Profiled with immunoSEQ multiplex PCR; TCRdb holds only in-frame clones, not every one. The sample comprises approximately 980,000 clones, 76% of which are singletons, and over 1.3% rests with the top ten. The sequenced sample consisted of memory CD4+ T cells sorted from blood. These receptors were taken from a man aged 18 to 29 in good health. Each CDR3 is given with its conserved first and last residue. A D gene is named only where the DNA matches it firmly. Only part of the rows carry a size: once, few, many, or a class if the clone is expanded.

V gene	J gene	clone size	D gene	CDR3 protein	CDR3 DNA
TRBV7-6	TRBJ1-3	.	.	CASSSGRAENTIYF	TGTGCCAGCAGCTCCGGCAGGGCGGAAAACACCATATATTTT
TRBV7-2	TRBJ2-7	once	TRBD2	CASRLSAGGPYEQYF	TGTGCCAGCAGACTATCGGCGGGGGGCCCCTACGAGCAGTACTTC
TRBV27	TRBJ2-1	.	TRBD2	CASSPAAGVTYNEQFF	TGTGCCAGCAGTCCCGCGGCGGGGGTTACCTACAATGAGCAGTTCTTC
TRBV5-6	TRBJ1-3	many	TRBD1	CASSQLEGQRYLSGNTIYF	TGTGCCAGCAGCCAATTGGAGGGACAGCGATACCTCTCTGGAAACACCATATATTTT
TRBV18	TRBJ1-5	.	TRBD1	CASSPFLGQAGQPQHF	TGTGCCAGCTCACCATTTCTAGGACAGGCGGGTCAGCCCCAGCATTTT
TRBV5-1	TRBJ2-1	.	.	CASSLGSAGEQFF	TGCGCCAGCAGCTTGGGCAGCGCAGGTGAGCAGTTCTTC
TRBV2	TRBJ2-3	.	.	CASSAAGSTDTQYF	TGTGCCAGCAGTGCTGCGGGCAGCACAGATACGCAGTATTTT
TRBV6-6	TRBJ1-2	once	TRBD1	CASSPTGFDGYTF	TGTGCCAGCAGTCCGACAGGGTTTGATGGCTACACCTTC
TRBV9	TRBJ2-1	.	TRBD2	CASSASGGSYNEQFF	TGTGCCAGCAGCGCTAGCGGGGGTTCCTACAATGAGCAGTTCTTC
TRBV27	TRBJ2-7	.	.	CASSLYPPVTYPLGQYF	TGTGCCAGCAGTTTATACCCCCCAGTTACCTATCCGCTTGGGCAGTACTTC
TRBV6-1	TRBJ1-4	.	TRBD1	CASSLRTGGLEKLFF	TGTGCCAGCAGTCTTCGAACAGGGGGTCTTGAAAAACTGTTTTTT
TRBV28	TRBJ1-6	.	.	CASSLLDRPYNSPLHF	TGTGCCAGCAGTTTACTCGACAGGCCCTATAATTCACCCCTCCACTTT
TRBV7-9	TRBJ1-2	.	TRBD1	CASSLGQGDYGYTF	TGTGCCAGCAGCTTAGGACAGGGGGACTATGGCTACACCTTC
TRBV2	TRBJ2-5	.	.	CASLYIQGRQETQYF	TGTGCCAGCCTATATATCCAGGGTCGGCAAGAGACCCAGTACTTC
TRBV28	TRBJ2-7	.	TRBD2	CASRSGGAANEQYF	TGTGCCAGCAGGAGCGGGGGGGCCGCGAACGAGCAGTACTTC